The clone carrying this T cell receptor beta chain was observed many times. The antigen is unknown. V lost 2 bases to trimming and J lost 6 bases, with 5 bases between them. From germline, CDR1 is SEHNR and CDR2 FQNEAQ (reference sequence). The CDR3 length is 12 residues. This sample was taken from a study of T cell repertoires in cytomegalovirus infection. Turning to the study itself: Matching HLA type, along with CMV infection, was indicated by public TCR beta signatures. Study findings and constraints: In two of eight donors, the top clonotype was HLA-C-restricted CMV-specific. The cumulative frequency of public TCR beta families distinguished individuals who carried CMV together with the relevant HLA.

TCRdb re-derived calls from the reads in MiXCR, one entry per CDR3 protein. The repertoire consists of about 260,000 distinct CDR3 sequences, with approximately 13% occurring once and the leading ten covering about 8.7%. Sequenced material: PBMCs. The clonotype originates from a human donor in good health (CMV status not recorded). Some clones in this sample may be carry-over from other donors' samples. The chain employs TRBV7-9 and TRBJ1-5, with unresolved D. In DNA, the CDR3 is TGTGCCAGCAGCTTAAATCTTCAGCCCCAGCATTTT. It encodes CASSLNLQPQHF.